What follows are 2 T cell receptor beta chains derived from one specimen sequenced in a study of a mutant IDH1 vaccine in newly diagnosed glioma. Which antigens these TCRs recognize remains unknown. Time point indicated: week 23, last vaccination. Topical imiquimod accompanied each vaccine dose, which consisted of 300 ug of mutant IDH1 20-mer peptide. Sequencing used immunoSEQ multiplex PCR; TCRdb keeps in-frame clones, though not all of them. The sample includes approximately 44,000 clones, less than 85% seen only once; the top ten take 2% to 3%. Sequences were derived from PBMCs, sampled from a glioma patient whose treatment included an IDH1 peptide vaccine. Receptors originate from a woman between 18 and 29 years old with glioma. Some clones in this sample may be carry-over from other donors' samples.

This clone has just a few counts. The chain carries TRBV9 and TRBJ2-2, with 10 bases lining up with TRBD2. The J segment lost 6 bases and the V segment lost 1 base, leaving 6 bases of the junction unmatched. This CDR3 region has 16 residues. CDR1 is SGDLS and CDR2 is YYNGEE in the germline V gene. CDR3 sequence reads: CASSVSSGSTAGELFF. CDR3 DNA sequence: TGTGCCAGCAGCGTATCTAGCGGGAGTACCGCCGGGGAGCTGTTTTTT. Full variable domain (outside the CDR3, taken from reference TRBV9 and TRBJ2-2): DSGVTQTPKHLITATGQRVTLRCSPRSGDLSVYWYQQSLDQGLQFLIQYYNGEERAKGNILERFSAQQFPDLHSELNLSSLELGDSALYFCASSVSSGSTAGELFFGEGSRLTVL.

The count of this clone is one. The chain employs TRBV4-2 and TRBJ2-1, with D unresolved. The germline CDR1 and CDR2 sequences are LGHNA and YNFKEQ. Trimming removed 0 bases at V and 4 bases at J, with 10 bases between. The CDR3 runs to 15 residues. CDR3 sequence: CASSQEDDSYNEQFF. As DNA, the CDR3 is TGTGCCAGCAGCCAAGAGGACGATTCTTACAATGAGCAGTTCTTC.